Listed below are T cell receptor beta chains from one sample, sequenced in a study of blood T cell repertoires in COVID-19. Clones were sequenced by immunoSEQ multiplex PCR, and TCRdb holds only the in-frame ones, with some missing. The profile shows 90,000 to 120,000 clones, roughly 84% of them singletons. Source material: peripheral blood. These receptors originate from a human donor in a cohort sampled during active COVID-19. CDR3s include the opening cysteine and the closing phenylalanine or tryptophan. A D gene is named only where the DNA matches it firmly. Size is omitted from some rows. Given values are once, few, many or a class for expanded clones.

-	TRBV7-2	-	TRBJ2-7	CASSLRESYEQYF	TGTGCCAGCAGCTTACGGGAGAGCTACGAGCAGTACTTC
-	TRBV19	-	TRBJ2-3	CASRDSGRPRDTQYF	TGTGCCAGTAGAGACAGTGGGAGGCCGAGGGATACGCAGTATTTT
-	TRBV7-9	once	TRBJ2-7	CASSLSAVSSYEQYF	TGTGCCAGCAGCTTATCGGCGGTCTCCTCCTACGAGCAGTACTTC
-	TRBV5-1	-	TRBJ2-2	CASSLTFQTGTNTGELFF	TGCGCCAGCAGCCTTACATTCCAGACCGGGACAAACACCGGGGAGCTGTTTTTT
TRBD2	TRBV7-2	-	TRBJ2-1	CASSLRAGVGGNEQFF	TGTGCCAGCAGCCTCCGGGCGGGAGTGGGCGGGAATGAGCAGTTCTTC
TRBD2	TRBV6-6	-	TRBJ2-5	CASSPSGEETQYF	TGTGCCAGCAGTCCTAGCGGAGAAGAGACCCAGTACTTC
-	TRBV18	-	TRBJ1-2	CASSPDEGLSWGYTF	TGTGCCAGCTCACCCGATGAGGGCCTTAGCTGGGGCTACACCTTC
-	TRBV7-8	-	TRBJ2-1	CASSGWGSGEYNEQFF	TGTGCCAGCAGTGGCTGGGGTAGCGGCGAATACAATGAGCAGTTCTTC
-	TRBV19	-	TRBJ2-5	CASSIGLGMVETQYF	TGTGCCAGTAGTATAGGACTTGGAATGGTGGAGACCCAGTACTTC
TRBD1	TRBV2	-	TRBJ2-4	CASSLQGLDIQYF	TGTGCCAGCAGCTTACAGGGGTTGGACATTCAGTACTTC
TRBD1	TRBV23-1	-	TRBJ2-2	CASSLTRGPAGELFF	TGCGCCAGCAGTCTCACCAGGGGGCCGGCCGGGGAGCTGTTTTTT
TRBD1	TRBV19	-	TRBJ1-2	CASSISPDRGIGYTF	TGTGCCAGTAGTATATCGCCCGACAGGGGGATTGGCTACACCTTC
-	TRBV5-4	-	TRBJ1-1	CASSPMTTGRTEAFF	TGTGCCAGCAGCCCGATGACCACAGGACGGACTGAAGCTTTCTTT
TRBD2	TRBV19	-	TRBJ2-2	CARGTSGRALSVGELFF	TGTGCCAGGGGGACTAGCGGGAGGGCGCTATCGGTCGGGGAGCTGTTTTTT
TRBD2	TRBV29-1	-	TRBJ2-3	CSVGDYSSTVTQYF	TGCAGCGTTGGGGACTACTCCAGCACAGTTACGCAGTATTTT
TRBD1	TRBV18	-	TRBJ2-3	CASSRLDRGPDTQYF	TGTGCCAGCTCACGTCTAGACAGGGGGCCGGATACGCAGTATTTT
TRBD1	TRBV5-6	-	TRBJ1-5	CASSKWTGINQPQHF	TGTGCCAGCAGCAAATGGACAGGCATAAATCAGCCCCAGCATTTT
TRBD1	TRBV28	-	TRBJ2-5	CASSRNTGTGGKTQYF	TGTGCCAGCAGCCGGAACACCGGGACAGGGGGGAAGACCCAGTACTTC
-	TRBV9	few	TRBJ2-7	CASSEGLLLGEQYF	TGTGCCAGCAGCGAGGGACTTCTACTGGGCGAGCAGTACTTC
TRBD1	TRBV12-5	-	TRBJ1-2	CASGLGTGDIYGYTF	TGTGCTAGTGGTCTAGGGACAGGGGACATCTATGGCTACACCTTC
-	TRBV3-1/TRBV3-2	-	TRBJ1-1	CASSKQGKDTEAFF	TGTGCCAGCAGCAAACAGGGAAAGGACACTGAAGCTTTCTTT
-	TRBV7-2	-	TRBJ1-1	CASSPATGTEAFF	TGTGCCAGCAGCCCCGCTACGGGCACTGAAGCTTTCTTT
-	TRBV5-6	-	TRBJ2-4	CASSFWDIKNIQYF	TGTGCCAGCAGCTTTTGGGACATCAAAAACATTCAGTACTTC
-	TRBV5-1	-	TRBJ2-1	CASSWDSPTYNEQFF	TGCGCCAGCAGCTGGGACTCACCTACATACAATGAGCAGTTCTTC
-	TRBV18	-	TRBJ1-1	CASSPSVLGAEAFF	TGTGCCAGCTCACCATCGGTACTAGGCGCTGAAGCTTTCTTT
-	TRBV27	few	TRBJ2-1	CASSLSGLYNEQFF	TGTGCCAGCAGTTTAAGCGGACTCTACAATGAGCAGTTCTTC
-	TRBV18	once	TRBJ1-3	CASSPPGSFSGNTIYF	TGTGCCAGCTCACCACCAGGGAGCTTCTCTGGAAACACCATATATTTT
TRBD2	TRBV5-4	-	TRBJ2-2	CASSLEAGGTGELFF	TGTGCCAGCAGCTTGGAAGCGGGAGGGACCGGGGAGCTGTTTTTT
TRBD1	TRBV15	-	TRBJ2-1	CATSRVMQGDNEQFF	TGTGCCACCAGCAGAGTAATGCAGGGGGACAATGAGCAGTTCTTC
TRBD1	TRBV18	-	TRBJ1-5	CASSRQGENQPQHF	TGTGCCAGCTCGCGGCAGGGGGAGAATCAGCCCCAGCATTTT
-	TRBV27	-	TRBJ1-6	CASRPTGNSPLHF	TGTGCCAGCAGGCCGACAGGCAATTCACCCCTCCACTTT
-	TRBV27	-	TRBJ1-6	CASSFMIPGSNSPLHF	TGTGCCAGCAGTTTCATGATACCGGGAAGTAATTCACCCCTCCACTTT
-	TRBV11-2	-	TRBJ2-3	CASSPGAVVSGDTQYF	TGTGCCAGCAGCCCGGGAGCAGTAGTTTCCGGAGATACGCAGTATTTT
TRBD2	TRBV29-1	few	TRBJ2-7	CSVGLAGSYEQYF	TGCAGCGTTGGACTAGCGGGGAGCTACGAGCAGTACTTC
TRBD1	TRBV5-1	-	TRBJ1-3	CASSPRQGSGNTIYF	TGCGCCAGCAGCCCCCGACAGGGTTCTGGAAACACCATATATTTT
-	TRBV30	-	TRBJ1-1	CAWSRQAMNTEAFF	TGTGCCTGGAGCAGACAGGCAATGAACACTGAAGCTTTCTTT
-	TRBV6-5	-	TRBJ1-2	CASRRDRNYGYTF	TGTGCCAGCAGACGCGACAGAAACTATGGCTACACCTTC
TRBD2	TRBV4-3	-	TRBJ2-3	CASSQSREGTDTQYF	TGCGCCAGCAGCCAATCTCGGGAGGGCACAGATACGCAGTATTTT
TRBD1	TRBV6-5	-	TRBJ2-5	CASSINRGETQYF	TGTGCCAGCAGTATAAACAGGGGAGAGACCCAGTACTTC
-	TRBV5-4	-	TRBJ1-4	CASSRGTTTGRNEKLFF	TGTGCCAGCAGCCGGGGCACGACGACAGGAAGGAATGAAAAACTGTTTTTT
TRBD2	TRBV5-4	-	TRBJ2-5	CASSSSGTSGGETQYF	TGTGCCAGCAGCAGCTCCGGGACTAGCGGGGGAGAGACCCAGTACTTC
-	TRBV28	-	TRBJ1-6	CASSLGGVQNSPLHF	TGTGCCAGCAGTTTGGGAGGGGTACAGAATTCACCCCTCCACTTT
TRBD1	TRBV7-2	-	TRBJ1-3	CASSSHGTGIGNTIYF	TGTGCCAGCAGCTCCCACGGGACAGGGATTGGAAACACCATATATTTT
-	TRBV6-2/TRBV6-3	few	TRBJ2-1	CASSQAGFFNEQFF	TGTGCCAGCAGCCAGGCGGGTTTCTTCAATGAGCAGTTCTTC
-	TRBV18	-	TRBJ1-4	CASSRAGDEKLFF	TGTGCCAGCTCTCGGGCAGGGGATGAAAAACTGTTTTTT
-	TRBV4-2	-	TRBJ2-2	CASSQDPVSGANGELFF	TGTGCCAGCAGCCAAGATCCGGTTTCAGGGGCGAACGGGGAGCTGTTTTTT